The T cell receptor beta chain under discussion was sequenced for a study of Ad26.COV2.S vaccination and SARS-CoV-2 variants (TCRdb year 2021). Regarding the study in general: Donors in the vaccine arm were drawn from COV1001, a multicentre, randomized, double-blind, placebo-controlled phase I-IIa trial testing Ad26.COV2.S in healthy adults. Ad26.COV2.S was given intramuscularly at 5x10^10 or 1x10^11 viral particles, as a single shot or as two shots 56 days apart. TCRbeta repertoire sequencing was used to assess the specificity and breadth of SARS-CoV-2-reactive T cell receptors after Ad26.COV2.S vaccination. A total of approximately 30 samples were included in the TCR-sequenced set, comprising roughly 19 Ad26.COV2.S vaccine recipients, 5 placebo recipients and 8 SARS-CoV-2 convalescent individuals. Participants in the trial were split at random into five groups of five each, receiving low-dose or high-dose Ad26.COV2.S once or twice, or else placebo on both occasions. Blinding of investigators to trial group allocation was maintained during experiments and outcome assessment.

Points the paper makes about the study in general: Compared with placebo recipients, Ad26.COV2.S recipients showed higher spike-specific TCR breadth (P = 0.0014). The study was not powered for comparison of responses between vaccine doses or regimens. Comparable non-spike TCR breadth was observed between vaccine and placebo recipients, consistent with only spike being contained in the vaccine. After vaccination, substantial breadth of spike-specific CD8+ and CD4+ T cell responses was reported. The authors noted that total T cell responses may have been underestimated by the TCR breadth and depth analyses.

TCRbeta CDR3 regions were sequenced with the immunoSEQ Assay. After extraction, genomic DNA underwent amplification by bias-controlled multiplex PCR, followed by high-throughput sequencing. As for the original processing: To quantify the absolute abundance of every unique TCRbeta CDR3 region, sequences were collapsed and filtered. T cell fraction was estimated by normalization of TCRbeta template counts to usable DNA, with usable DNA being measured through amplification of reference genes present in all nucleated cells. Repertoire TCRs were annotated as SARS-CoV-2-specific when V gene, CDR3 amino acid sequence and J gene were exactly matched to a known reactive TCR set. The reference SARS-CoV-2 TCR set came from MIRA and was filtered for enrichment in COVID-19-positive ImmuneCODE repertoires, removing public or cross-reactive TCRs. Using the MIRA antigens, annotated TCRs were further analysed by specific ORF or by position within an ORF. Breadth was defined as annotated unique rearrangements over total unique productive rearrangements; depth was the summed frequency of those rearrangements. Group comparisons of TCR breadth used two-sided Wilcoxon rank-sum tests. Drawn from immuneACCESS, this table holds only the in-frame rearrangements with V and J called that TCRdb kept. Clones are partly lost; checked studies trace under half to an unresolved V gene and leave the rest unexplained. Clonal size and the V and J genes are those of that table, whereas D and trimming came from the DNA. The sample data list a few hundred thousand clones, and 88% of these were observed just once. The ten largest clones represent 3.6% of the sample.

The CDR3 numbers 14 residues from cysteine through phenylalanine. The only DNA kept is the CDR3, 42 bases in frame from the first base. In the germline V gene, CDR1 corresponds to MDHEN and CDR2 to SYDVKM. A distance of 11 bases separates the germline ends of V and J, which lose 5 bases and 3 bases respectively. Notes on this clone: Its antigen is still unknown. Per-nucleotide qualities are absent, and no much larger clonotype sits a single base away.

Interpreted using the paper, the treatment or condition label stands for: over 15 received Ad26.COV2.S at low or high dose, single or two shots; about five received placebo; per-sample allocation not given. For vaccine and placebo recipients, repertoires were sequenced using samples collected on day 63 after the first injection. Between 29 July and 7 August 2020, Cohort 1b enrolled about two dozen adults aged 18-55 years at one site in Boston, USA. Ad26.COV2.S consisted of a replication-incompetent adenovirus type 26 vector by which a prefusion-stabilized SARS-CoV-2 spike protein from the original Wuhan strain was expressed.

The sample was peripheral blood, taken in a trial of Ad26.COV2.S vaccine versus placebo. This sequence originates from a person between 18 and 59 years old who received the Ad26.COV2.S COVID-19 vaccine or a placebo. The chain links TRBV28 with TRBJ2-1; no D gene call is confident. The nucleotides are TGTGCCAGCAGTCTCCCCACCTTCTACAATGAGCAGTTCTTC. Its product reads: CASSLPTFYNEQFF.